What follows describes a single T cell receptor (beta chain). Its recognized antigen is unknown. The record has no base qualities; no much larger clone is one base away. This sample's time point label indicates: week 23, last vaccination. Each vaccine dose, consisting of 300 ug of a 20-mer mutant IDH1 peptide in Montanide, was administered subcutaneously with topical imiquimod. Donors had newly diagnosed WHO grade 3 or 4 IDH1-mutant astrocytomas with loss of nuclear ATRX. The samples were drawn from NOA16, a multicentre, single-arm, open-label phase I trial in Germany that tested a mutant IDH1 peptide vaccine in humans for the first time. Genomic DNA for TCRB sequencing was extracted from EDTA blood using the DNeasy Blood and Tissue Kit. This sample was included in a study of a mutant IDH1 vaccine in newly diagnosed glioma (dated by TCRdb to 2020 to 2022). For context, the study as a whole: Eight vaccinations were administered to patients in weeks 1, 3, 5, 7, 11, 15, 19 and 23, corresponding to visits V03 through V10. Vaccination was initiated 4-6 weeks after radiotherapy alone, or concurrently with temozolomide cycles in the chemotherapy-containing groups. The roughly 35 treated patients were approximately 62% male and around 38% female, with a mean age of about 38 years. Prior to enrollment, patients had been given standard therapy consisting of radiotherapy alone, temozolomide alone, or radiochemotherapy with temozolomide, with the combination given to most patients. Six visits were used for peripheral blood collection: V03 (baseline), V05, V07, V10, V12 and V13. Longitudinal TCRB deep sequencing was done for 25 to 30 treated patients, wherever samples were available for exploratory analyses.

The CDR3 measures 16 amino acids from cysteine to phenylalanine. Only the CDR3 DNA is retained, 48 bases long and in frame from the first base. V is pared back by 2 bases and J by 3 bases, with 11 bases lying between the germline termini. CDR1 is given as MNHNS and CDR2 as SASEGT, both from the germline V gene. Overall study outcomes, separate from this receptor: No apparent relationship was observed between pseudoprogression and alterations in the top peripheral T cell clonotypes detected by TCRB sequencing. PBMC samples for TCRB deep sequencing were selected based on availability. Immune responses induced by the vaccine were seen in 90% to 95% of patients across multiple MHC alleles. The authors noted that analyses of patient blood samples could not be reproduced because of sample limitations.

Library preparation employed the immunoSEQ multiplex PCR assay. Rearranged TCR beta chain sequences were amplified with the hsTCRB Kit following the manufacturer's protocol. TCRB libraries were sequenced on an Illumina MiSeq. As for the original processing: The proprietary platform of the kit vendor was used for demultiplexing, trimming and gene mapping. What TCRdb holds here is the immuneACCESS table cut down to in-frame rearrangements. Part of the clones is not present; checked against another copy, under half of the missing clones reflect an unresolved V gene, and the others are unexplained. V, J and clone size derive from that table, while D and trimming were established from the DNA sequence. This sample holds 58,000 or so clones; around 86% were observed only once. The ten biggest clones cover under 1.5% of the sample.

This sequence was found in a middle-aged man with glioma. Source: PBMCs, taken from a glioma patient whose treatment included an IDH1 peptide vaccine. Rearrangement joined TRBV6-1 to TRBJ2-6; TRBD2 is perhaps the D gene, given 5 matching bases. In nucleotides, the sequence is TGTGCCAGCAGTGAAACAGAGGGTAGTGGGGCCAACGTCCTGACTTTC. Protein translation: CASSETEGSGANVLTF.